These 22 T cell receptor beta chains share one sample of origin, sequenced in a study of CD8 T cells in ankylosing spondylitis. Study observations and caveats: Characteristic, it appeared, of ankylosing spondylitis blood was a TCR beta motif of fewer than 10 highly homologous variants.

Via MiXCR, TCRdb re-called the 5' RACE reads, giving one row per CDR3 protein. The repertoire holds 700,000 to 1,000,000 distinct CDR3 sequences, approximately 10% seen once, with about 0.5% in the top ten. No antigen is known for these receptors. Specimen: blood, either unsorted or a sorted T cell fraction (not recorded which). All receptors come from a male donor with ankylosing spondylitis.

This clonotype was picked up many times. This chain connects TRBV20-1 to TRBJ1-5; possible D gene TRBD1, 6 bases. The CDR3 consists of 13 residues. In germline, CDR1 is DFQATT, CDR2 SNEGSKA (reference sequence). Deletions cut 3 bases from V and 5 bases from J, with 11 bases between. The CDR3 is CSARPGEDQPQHF. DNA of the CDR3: TGCAGTGCTAGGCCAGGGGAGGATCAGCCCCAGCATTTT.

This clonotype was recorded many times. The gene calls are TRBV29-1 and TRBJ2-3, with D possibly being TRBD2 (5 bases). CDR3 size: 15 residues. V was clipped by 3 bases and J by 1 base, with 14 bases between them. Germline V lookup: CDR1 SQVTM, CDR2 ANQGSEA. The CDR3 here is CSVDSFSGGTDTQYF. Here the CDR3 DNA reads TGCAGCGTTGACTCCTTCAGCGGTGGCACAGATACGCAGTATTTT.

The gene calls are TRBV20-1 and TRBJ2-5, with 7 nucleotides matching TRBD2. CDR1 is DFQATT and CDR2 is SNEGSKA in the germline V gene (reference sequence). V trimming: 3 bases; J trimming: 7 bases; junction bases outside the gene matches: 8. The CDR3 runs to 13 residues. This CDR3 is CSASRSGARTQYF. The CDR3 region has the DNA TGCAGTGCTAGTAGGAGCGGGGCCCGGACCCAGTACTTC.

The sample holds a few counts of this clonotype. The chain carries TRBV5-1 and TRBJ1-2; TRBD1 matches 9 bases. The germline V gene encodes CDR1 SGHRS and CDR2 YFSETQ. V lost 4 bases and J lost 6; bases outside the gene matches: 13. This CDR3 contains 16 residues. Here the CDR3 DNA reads TGCGCCAGCAGCAGAACCGGACAGGGGTTTCCTGATGGCTACACCTTC. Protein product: CASSRTGQGFPDGYTF.

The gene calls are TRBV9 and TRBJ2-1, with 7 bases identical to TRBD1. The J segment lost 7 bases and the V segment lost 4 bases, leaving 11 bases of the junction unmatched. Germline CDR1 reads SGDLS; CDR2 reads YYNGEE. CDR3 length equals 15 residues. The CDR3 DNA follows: TGTGCCAGCAGCCAAACAGGGGTCGCATGGAATGAGCAGTTCTTC. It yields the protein CASSQTGVAWNEQFF. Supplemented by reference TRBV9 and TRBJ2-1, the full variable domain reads DSGVTQTPKHLITATGQRVTLRCSPRSGDLSVYWYQQSLDQGLQFLIQYYNGEERAKGNILERFSAQQFPDLHSELNLSSLELGDSALYFCASSQTGVAWNEQFFGPGTRLTVL.

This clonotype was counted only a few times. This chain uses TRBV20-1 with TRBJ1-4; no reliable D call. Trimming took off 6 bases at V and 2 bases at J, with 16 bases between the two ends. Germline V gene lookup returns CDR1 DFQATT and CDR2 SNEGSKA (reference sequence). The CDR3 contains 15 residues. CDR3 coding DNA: TGCAGTGCCCTAGGTTGGGGAGGCACTAATGAAAAACTGTTTTTT. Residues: CSALGWGGTNEKLFF.

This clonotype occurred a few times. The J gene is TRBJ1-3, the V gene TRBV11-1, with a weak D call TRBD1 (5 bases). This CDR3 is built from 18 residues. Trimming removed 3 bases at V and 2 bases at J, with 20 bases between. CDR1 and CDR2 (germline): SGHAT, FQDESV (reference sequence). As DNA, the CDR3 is TGTGCCAGCAGCTTCAGCGACGGGACTACTAAAACTGGAAACACCATATATTTT. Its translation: CASSFSDGTTKTGNTIYF. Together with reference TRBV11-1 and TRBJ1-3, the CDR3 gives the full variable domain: EAEVAQSPRYKITEKSQAVAFWCDPISGHATLYWYRQILGQGPELLVQFQDESVVDDSQLPKDRFSAERLKGVDSTLKIQPAELGDSAMYLCASSFSDGTTKTGNTIYFGEGSWLTVV.

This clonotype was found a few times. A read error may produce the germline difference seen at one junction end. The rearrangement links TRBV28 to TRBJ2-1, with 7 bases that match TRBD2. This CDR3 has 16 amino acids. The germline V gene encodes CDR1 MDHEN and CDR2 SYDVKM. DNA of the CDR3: TGTGCCAGCAGTTTAGTAGGAGCGGGGTGGTACACTGAGCAGTTCTTC. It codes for CASSLVGAGWYTEQFF.

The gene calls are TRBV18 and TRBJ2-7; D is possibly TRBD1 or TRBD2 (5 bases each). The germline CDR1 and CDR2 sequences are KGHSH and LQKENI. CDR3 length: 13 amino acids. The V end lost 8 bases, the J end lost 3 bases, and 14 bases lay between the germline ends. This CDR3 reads CASNGGIGYEQYF. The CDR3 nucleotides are TGTGCCAGCAATGGGGGTATTGGCTACGAGCAGTACTTC.

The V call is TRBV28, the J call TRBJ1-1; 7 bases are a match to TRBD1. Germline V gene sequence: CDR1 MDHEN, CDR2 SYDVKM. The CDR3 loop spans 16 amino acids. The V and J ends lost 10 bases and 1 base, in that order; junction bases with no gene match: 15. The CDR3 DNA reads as TGTGCCACCATCAGCACCGAGGGGGCGGGGAACACTGAAGCTTTCTTT. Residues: CATISTEGAGNTEAFF.

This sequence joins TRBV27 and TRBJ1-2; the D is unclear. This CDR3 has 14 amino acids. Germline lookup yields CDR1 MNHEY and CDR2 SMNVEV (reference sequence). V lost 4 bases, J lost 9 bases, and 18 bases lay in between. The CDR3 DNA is TGTGCCAGCAGTTCTACGACATCCCCGTATAGCTACACCTTC. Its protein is CASSSTTSPYSYTF.

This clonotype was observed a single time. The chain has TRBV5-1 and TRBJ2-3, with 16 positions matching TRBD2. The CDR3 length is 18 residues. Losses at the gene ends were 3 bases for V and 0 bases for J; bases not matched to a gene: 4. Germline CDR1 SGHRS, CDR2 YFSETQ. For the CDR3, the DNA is TGCGCCAGCAGCTCCGGGACTAGCGGGAGGGTGAGCACAGATACGCAGTATTTT. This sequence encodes CASSSGTSGRVSTDTQYF.

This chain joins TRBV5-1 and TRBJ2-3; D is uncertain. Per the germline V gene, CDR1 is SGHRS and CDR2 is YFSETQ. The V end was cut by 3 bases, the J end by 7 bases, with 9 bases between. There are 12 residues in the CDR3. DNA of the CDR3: TGCGCCAGCAGCTCAGGCCCTTATACGCAGTATTTT. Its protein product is CASSSGPYTQYF. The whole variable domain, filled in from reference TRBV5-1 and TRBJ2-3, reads KAGVTQTPRYLIKTRGQQVTLSCSPISGHRSVSWYQQTPGQGLQFLFEYFSETQRNKGNFPGRFSGRQFSNSRSEMNVSTLELGDSALYLCASSSGPYTQYFGPGTRLTVL.

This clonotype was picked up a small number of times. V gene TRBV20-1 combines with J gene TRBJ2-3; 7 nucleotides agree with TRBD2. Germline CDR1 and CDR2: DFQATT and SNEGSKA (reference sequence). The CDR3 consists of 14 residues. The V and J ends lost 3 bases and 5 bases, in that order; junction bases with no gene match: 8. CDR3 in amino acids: CSARTSPTGDTQYF. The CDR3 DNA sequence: TGCAGTGCTAGGACTAGCCCCACGGGAGATACGCAGTATTTT.

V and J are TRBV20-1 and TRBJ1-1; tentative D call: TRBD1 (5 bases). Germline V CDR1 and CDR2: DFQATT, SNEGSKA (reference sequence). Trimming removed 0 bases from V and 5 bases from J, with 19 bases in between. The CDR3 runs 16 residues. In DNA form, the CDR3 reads TGCAGTGCTAGAGATAACAGGACCCCACTAGGTACTGAAGCTTTCTTT. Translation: CSARDNRTPLGTEAFF.

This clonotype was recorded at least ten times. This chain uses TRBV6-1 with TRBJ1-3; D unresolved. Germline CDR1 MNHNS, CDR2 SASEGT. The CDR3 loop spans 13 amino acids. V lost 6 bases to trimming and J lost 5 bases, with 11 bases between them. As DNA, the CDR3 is TGTGCCAGCAGACCGACTGGACGAAACACCATATATTTT. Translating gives CASRPTGRNTIYF.

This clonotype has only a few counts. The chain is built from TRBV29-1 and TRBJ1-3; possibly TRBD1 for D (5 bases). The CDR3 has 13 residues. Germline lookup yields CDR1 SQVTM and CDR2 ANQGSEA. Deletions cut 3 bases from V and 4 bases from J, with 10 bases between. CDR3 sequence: CSVDGQGGNTIYF. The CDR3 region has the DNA TGCAGCGTTGACGGGCAGGGCGGAAACACCATATATTTT.

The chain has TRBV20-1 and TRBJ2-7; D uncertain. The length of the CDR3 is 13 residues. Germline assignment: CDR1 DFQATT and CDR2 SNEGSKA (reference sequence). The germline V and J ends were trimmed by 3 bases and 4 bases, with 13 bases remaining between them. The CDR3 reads CSASAATLYEQYF. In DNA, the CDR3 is TGCAGTGCTAGTGCAGCTACACTATACGAGCAGTACTTC.

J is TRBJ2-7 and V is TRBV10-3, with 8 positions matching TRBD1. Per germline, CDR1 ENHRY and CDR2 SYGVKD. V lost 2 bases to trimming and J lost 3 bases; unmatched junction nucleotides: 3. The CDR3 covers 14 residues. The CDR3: CAISEGQGHYEQYF. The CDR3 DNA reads TGTGCCATCAGTGAGGGACAGGGTCACTACGAGCAGTACTTC.

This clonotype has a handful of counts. CDR3 nucleotides: TGTGCCACCAGCAGAGTCTCACAGTCCTACGAGCAGTACTTC. Translated, it gives CATSRVSQSYEQYF. The chain combines TRBV15 with TRBJ2-7; the D is unclear. The CDR3 loop spans 14 amino acids. CDR1 is LNHNV, CDR2 YYDKDF, per germline (reference sequence). The V end was cut by 1 base, the J end by 1 base, with 8 bases between.

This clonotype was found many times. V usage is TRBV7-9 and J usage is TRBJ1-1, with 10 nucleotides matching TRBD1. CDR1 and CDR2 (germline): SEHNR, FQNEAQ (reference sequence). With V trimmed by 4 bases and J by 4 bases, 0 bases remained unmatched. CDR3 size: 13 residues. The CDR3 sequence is CASSWTGGTEAFF. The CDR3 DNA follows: TGTGCCAGCAGCTGGACAGGGGGCACTGAAGCTTTCTTT.

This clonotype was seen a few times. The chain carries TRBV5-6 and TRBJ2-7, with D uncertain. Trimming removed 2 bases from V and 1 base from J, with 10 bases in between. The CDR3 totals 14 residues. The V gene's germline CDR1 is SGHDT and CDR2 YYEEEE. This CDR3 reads CASSFMDGSYEQYF. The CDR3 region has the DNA TGTGCCAGCAGCTTTATGGACGGGTCCTACGAGCAGTACTTC.